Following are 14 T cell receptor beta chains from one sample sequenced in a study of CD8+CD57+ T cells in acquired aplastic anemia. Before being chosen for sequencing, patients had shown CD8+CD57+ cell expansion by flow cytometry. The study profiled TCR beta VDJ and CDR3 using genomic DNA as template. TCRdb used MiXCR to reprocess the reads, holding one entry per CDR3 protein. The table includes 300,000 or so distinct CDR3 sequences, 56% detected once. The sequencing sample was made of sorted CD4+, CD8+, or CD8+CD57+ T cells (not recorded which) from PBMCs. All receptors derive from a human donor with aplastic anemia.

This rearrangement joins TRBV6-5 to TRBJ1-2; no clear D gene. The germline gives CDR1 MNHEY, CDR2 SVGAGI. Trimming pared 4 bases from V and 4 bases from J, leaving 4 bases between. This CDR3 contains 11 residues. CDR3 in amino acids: CASSSTYGYTF. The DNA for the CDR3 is TGTGCCAGCAGTTCCACCTATGGCTACACCTTC.

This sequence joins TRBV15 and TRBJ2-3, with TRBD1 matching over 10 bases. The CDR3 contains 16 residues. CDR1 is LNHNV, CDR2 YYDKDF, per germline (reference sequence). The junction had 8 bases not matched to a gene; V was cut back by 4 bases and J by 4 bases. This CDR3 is CATSISPGQGSDTQYF. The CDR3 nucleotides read TGTGCCACCAGCATATCGCCGGGACAGGGGTCAGATACGCAGTATTTT. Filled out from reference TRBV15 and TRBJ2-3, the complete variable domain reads DAMVIQNPRYQVTQFGKPVTLSCSQTLNHNVMYWYQQKSSQAPKLLFHYYDKDFNNEADTPDNFQSRRPNTSFCFLDIRSPGLGDTAMYLCATSISPGQGSDTQYFGPGTRLTVL.

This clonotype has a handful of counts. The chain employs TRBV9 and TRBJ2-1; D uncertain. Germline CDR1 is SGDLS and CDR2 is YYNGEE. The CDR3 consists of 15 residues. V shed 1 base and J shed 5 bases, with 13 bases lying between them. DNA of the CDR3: TGTGCCAGCAGCGTATATGGTAACCGGAACAATGAGCAGTTCTTC. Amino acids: CASSVYGNRNNEQFF.

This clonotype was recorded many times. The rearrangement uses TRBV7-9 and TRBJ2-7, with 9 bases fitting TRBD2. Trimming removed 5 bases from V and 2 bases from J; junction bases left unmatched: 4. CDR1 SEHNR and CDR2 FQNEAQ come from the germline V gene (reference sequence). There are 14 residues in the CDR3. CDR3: CASSPLAGAYEQYF. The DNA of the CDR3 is TGTGCCAGCAGCCCATTAGCGGGAGCCTACGAGCAGTACTTC.

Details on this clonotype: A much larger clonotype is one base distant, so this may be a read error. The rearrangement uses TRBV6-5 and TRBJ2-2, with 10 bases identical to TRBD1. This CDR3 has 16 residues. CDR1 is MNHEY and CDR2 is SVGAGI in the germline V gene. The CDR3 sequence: CASSYSGQGFTGELSF. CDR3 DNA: TGTGCCAGCAGTTACTCGGGACAGGGGTTCACCGGGGAGCTGTCTTTT.

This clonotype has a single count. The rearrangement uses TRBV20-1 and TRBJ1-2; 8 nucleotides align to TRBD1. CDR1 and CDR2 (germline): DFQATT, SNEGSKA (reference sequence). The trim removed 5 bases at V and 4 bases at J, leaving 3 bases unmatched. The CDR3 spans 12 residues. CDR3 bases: TGCAGTGCTTCAGGGGGCGGCTATGGCTACACCTTC. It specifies CSASGGGYGYTF.

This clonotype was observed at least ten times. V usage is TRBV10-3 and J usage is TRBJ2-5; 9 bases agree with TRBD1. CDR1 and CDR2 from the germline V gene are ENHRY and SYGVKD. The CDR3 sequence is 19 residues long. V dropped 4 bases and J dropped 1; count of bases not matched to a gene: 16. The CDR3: CAISAPRDRDFAAQETQYF. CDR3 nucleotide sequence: TGTGCCATCAGTGCGCCCCGGGACAGGGATTTTGCGGCCCAAGAGACCCAGTACTTC.

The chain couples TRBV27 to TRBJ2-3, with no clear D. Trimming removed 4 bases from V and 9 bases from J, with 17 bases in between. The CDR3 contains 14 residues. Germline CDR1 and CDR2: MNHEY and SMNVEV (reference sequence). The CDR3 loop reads CASSSGVNTRTQYF. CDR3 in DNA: TGTGCCAGCAGTTCAGGTGTAAACACGCGAACGCAGTATTTT.

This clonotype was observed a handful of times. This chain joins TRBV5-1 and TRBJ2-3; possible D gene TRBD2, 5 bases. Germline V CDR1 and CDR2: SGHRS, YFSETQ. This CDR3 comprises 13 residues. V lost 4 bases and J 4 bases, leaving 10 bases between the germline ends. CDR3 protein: CASSTSSSDTQYF. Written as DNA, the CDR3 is TGCGCCAGCAGCACTAGTTCGTCAGATACGCAGTATTTT.

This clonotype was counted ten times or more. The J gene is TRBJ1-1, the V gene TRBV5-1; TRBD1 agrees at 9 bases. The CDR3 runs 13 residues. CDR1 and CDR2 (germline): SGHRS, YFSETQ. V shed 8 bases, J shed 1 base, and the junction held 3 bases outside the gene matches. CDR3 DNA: TGCGCCAGTCAGGGACAGGGGAACACTGAAGCTTTCTTT. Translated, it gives CASQGQGNTEAFF. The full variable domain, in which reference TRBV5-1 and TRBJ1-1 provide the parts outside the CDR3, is KAGVTQTPRYLIKTRGQQVTLSCSPISGHRSVSWYQQTPGQGLQFLFEYFSETQRNKGNFPGRFSGRQFSNSRSEMNVSTLELGDSALYLCASQGQGNTEAFFGQGTRLTVV.

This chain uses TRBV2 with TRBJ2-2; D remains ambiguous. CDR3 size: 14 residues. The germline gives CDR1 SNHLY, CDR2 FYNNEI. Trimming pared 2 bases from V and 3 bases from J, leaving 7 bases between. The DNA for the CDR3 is TGTGCCAGCAGTGAACTCCAAGACACCGGGGAGCTGTTTTTT. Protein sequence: CASSELQDTGELFF. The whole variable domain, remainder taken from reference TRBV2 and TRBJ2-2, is EPEVTQTPSHQVTQMGQEVILRCVPISNHLYFYWYRQILGQKVEFLVSFYNNEISEKSEIFDDQFSVERPDGSNFTLKIRSTKLEDSAMYFCASSELQDTGELFFGEGSRLTVL.

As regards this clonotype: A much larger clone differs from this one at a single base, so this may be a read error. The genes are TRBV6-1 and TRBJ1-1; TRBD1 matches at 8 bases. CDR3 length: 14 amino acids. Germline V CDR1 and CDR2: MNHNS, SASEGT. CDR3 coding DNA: TGTGCCAGCAGTGAACAGGGGGCGGACACTGACGCTTTCTTT. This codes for CASSEQGADTDAFF.

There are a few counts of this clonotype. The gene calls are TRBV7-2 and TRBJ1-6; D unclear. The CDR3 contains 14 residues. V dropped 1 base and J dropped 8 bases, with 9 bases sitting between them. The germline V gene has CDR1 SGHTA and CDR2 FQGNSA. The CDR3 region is CASSLVQLDSPLHF. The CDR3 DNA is TGTGCCAGCAGCTTAGTCCAGCTCGATTCACCCCTCCACTTT.

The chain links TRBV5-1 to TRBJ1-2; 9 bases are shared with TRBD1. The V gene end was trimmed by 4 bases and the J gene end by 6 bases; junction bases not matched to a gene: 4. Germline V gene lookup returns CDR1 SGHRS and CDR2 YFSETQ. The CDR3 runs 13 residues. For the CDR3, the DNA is TGCGCCAGCAGCGGACAGGGGATCCATGGCTACACCTTC. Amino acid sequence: CASSGQGIHGYTF.